This T cell receptor beta chain was captured by sequencing in a study of T cell responses to AZD1222 COVID-19 vaccine. To note about this clone: Its antigen is undetermined.

Study outcomes and limitations: As reported, nearly half of all spike-specific TCRs target variant regions that are unmutated.

Sequencing was performed with immunoSEQ multiplex PCR; in TCRdb, only in-frame clones are kept and a portion is missing. The sample shows 80,000 to 90,000 clones, 85% to 90% of them seen only once. The CDR3 has 14 amino acids. The ends were cut back, 3 bases at V and 0 bases at J, with 12 bases in the middle. Germline values: CDR1 DFQATT, CDR2 SNEGSKA (reference sequence). The clonotype originates from an adult in good health. This chain joins TRBV20-1 and TRBJ2-7; D not certain. Sequencing was performed on peripheral blood, taken on day 0 of MenACWY control vaccination. This CDR3 reads CSASEPKGSYEQYF. The CDR3 region has the DNA TGCAGTGCTAGTGAGCCCAAGGGCTCCTACGAGCAGTACTTC.